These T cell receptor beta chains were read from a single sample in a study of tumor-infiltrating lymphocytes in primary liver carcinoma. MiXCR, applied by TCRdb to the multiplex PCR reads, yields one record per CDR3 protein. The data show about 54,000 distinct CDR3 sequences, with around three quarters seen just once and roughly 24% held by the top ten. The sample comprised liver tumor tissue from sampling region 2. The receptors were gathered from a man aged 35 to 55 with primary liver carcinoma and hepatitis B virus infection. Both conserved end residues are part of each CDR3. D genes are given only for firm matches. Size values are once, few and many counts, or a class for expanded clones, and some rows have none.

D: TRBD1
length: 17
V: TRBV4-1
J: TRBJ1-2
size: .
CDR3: CVSIQDFVRDRSLGYTF
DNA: TGCGTCAGCATCCAAGATTTTGTTCGGGACAGGTCACTTGGCTACACCTTC

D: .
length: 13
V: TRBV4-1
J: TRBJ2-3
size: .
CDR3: CASNPRGTETQYF
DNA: TGCGCCAGCAATCCGCGGGGCACAGAAACGCAGTATTTT

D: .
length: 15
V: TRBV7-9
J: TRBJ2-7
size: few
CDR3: CASSKAAGGTYEQYF
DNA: TGTGCCAGCAGTAAAGCAGCGGGTGGGACCTACGAGCAGTACTTC

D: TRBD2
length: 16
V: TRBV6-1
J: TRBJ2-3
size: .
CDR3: CASSHLAGLTIDTLYF
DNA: TGTGCCAGCAGTCATTTAGCGGGTTTAACCATAGACACGCTGTATTTT

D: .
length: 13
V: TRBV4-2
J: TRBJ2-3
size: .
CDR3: CASSQREADTQYF
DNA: TGTGCCAGCAGCCAAAGGGAGGCAGATACGCAGTATTTC

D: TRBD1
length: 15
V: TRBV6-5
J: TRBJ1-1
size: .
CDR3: CASSYARDRAPRALF
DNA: TGTGCCAGCAGTTACGCCCGGGACAGGGCCCCAAGAGCTCTCTTT

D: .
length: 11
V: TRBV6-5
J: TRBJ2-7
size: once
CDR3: CASSYPRGQYF
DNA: TGTGCCAGCAGTTACCCGCGAGGGCAGTACTTC

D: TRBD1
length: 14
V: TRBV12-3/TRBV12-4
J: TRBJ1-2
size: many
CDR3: CASSLLQGAHGYTF
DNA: TGTGCCAGCAGTTTATTGCAGGGGGCGCACGGCTACACCTTC

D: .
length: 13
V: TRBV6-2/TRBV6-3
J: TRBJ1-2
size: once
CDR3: CASSYSVWVVYTF
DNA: TGTGCCAGCAGTTACTCTGTATGGGTAGTCTACACCTTC

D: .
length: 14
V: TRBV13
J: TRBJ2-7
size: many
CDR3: CASSTSGTVYEQYF
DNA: TGTGCCAGCAGCACTTCCGGGACGGTCTACGAGCAGTACTTC

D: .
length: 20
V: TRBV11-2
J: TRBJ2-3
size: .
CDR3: CASGSDDPLQIARSTDTQYF
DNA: TGTGCTAGCGGCTCCGATGACCCCCTGCAGATAGCGAGAAGCACAGATACGCAGTATTTT

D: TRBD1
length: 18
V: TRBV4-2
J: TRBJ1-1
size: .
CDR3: CVSSNHRDRGIFSTEAFF
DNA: TGTGTCAGCAGCAATCACCGGGACAGGGGAATTTTCAGCACTGAAGCTTTCTTT

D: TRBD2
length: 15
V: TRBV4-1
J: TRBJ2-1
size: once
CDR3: CASSRNGRPENEQLF
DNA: TGCGCCAGCAGCCGGAACGGGAGGCCCGAAAATGAGCAGCTCTTC

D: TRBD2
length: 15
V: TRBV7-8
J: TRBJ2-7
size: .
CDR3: CASSLVGQRDHEQYF
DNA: TGTGCCAGTAGCTTAGTGGGCCAGCGGGACCACGAGCAGTACTTC

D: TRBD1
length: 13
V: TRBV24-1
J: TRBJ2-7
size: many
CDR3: CATSDSDRREQYF
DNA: TGTGCCACCAGTGATTCGGACAGGCGCGAGCAGTACTTC

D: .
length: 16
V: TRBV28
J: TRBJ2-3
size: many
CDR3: CASRLQFGGSTDTQYF
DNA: TGTGCCAGCAGACTTCAGTTCGGAGGGAGCACAGATACGCAGTATTTT

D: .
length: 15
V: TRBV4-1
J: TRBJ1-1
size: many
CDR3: CASSQALNLNTEAFF
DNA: TGCGCCAGCAGCCAAGCACTGAATCTGAACACTGAAGCTTTCTTT

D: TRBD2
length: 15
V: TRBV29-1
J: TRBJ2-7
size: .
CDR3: CSIVMTSGLSYEQYF
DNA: TGCAGCATTGTGATGACTAGCGGGCTAAGCTACGAGCAGTACTTC

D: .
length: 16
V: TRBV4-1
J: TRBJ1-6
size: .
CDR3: CVSSRDRRERASPLHF
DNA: TGTGTCAGCAGCCGCGACAGGAGGGAACGAGCTTCACCCCTCCACTTT

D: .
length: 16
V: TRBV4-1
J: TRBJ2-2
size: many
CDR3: CASSQAPALNTGELFF
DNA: TGCGCCAGCAGCCAAGCCCCAGCCTTGAACACCGGGGAGCTGTTTTTT

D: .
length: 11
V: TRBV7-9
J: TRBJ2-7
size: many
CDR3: CASSDAWEQYF
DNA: TGTGCCAGCAGCGATGCTTGGGAGCAGTACTTC

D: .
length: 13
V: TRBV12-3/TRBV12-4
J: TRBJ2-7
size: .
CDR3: CISIGASSYEQYF
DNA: TGTATCAGCATAGGAGCGAGTTCCTACGAGCAGTACTTC

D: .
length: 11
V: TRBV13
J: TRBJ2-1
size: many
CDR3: CASSFETWRFF
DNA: TGTGCCAGCAGCTTTGAGACATGGAGGTTCTTC

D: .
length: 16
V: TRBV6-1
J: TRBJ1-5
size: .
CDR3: CTSIETTADSNQPQHF
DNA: TGTACCAGCATTGAAACTACAGCCGATAGCAATCAGCCCCAGCATTTT